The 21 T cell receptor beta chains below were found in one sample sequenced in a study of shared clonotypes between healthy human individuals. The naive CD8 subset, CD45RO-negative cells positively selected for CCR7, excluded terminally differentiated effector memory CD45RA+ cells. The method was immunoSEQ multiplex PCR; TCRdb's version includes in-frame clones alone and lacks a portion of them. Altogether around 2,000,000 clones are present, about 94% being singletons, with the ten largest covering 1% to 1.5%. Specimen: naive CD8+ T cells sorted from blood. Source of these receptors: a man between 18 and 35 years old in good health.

In DNA, the CDR3 is TGTGCCAGCAGCTTATTCACTAGCGGGAGTTCCCAAGAGACCCAGTACTTC. Its protein product is CASSLFTSGSSQETQYF. The genes are TRBV7-9 and TRBJ2-5; 11 bases align to TRBD2. Germline V gives CDR1 SEHNR, CDR2 FQNEAQ (reference sequence). J was trimmed by 1 base and V by 2 bases; bases with no gene match: 6. The CDR3 has 17 residues. Looking up the rest from reference TRBV7-9 and TRBJ2-5 gives the full variable domain: DTGVSQNPRHKITKRGQNVTFRCDPISEHNRLYWYRQTLGQGPEFLTYFQNEAQLEKSRLLSDRFSAERPKGSFSTLEIQRTEQGDSAMYLCASSLFTSGSSQETQYFGPGTRLLVL.

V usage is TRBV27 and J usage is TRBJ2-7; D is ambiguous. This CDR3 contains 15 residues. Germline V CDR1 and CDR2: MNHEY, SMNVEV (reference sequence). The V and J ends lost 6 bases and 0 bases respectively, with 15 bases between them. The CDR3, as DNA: TGTGCCAGCAGCCCATACTCTCCGAGCTCCTACGAGCAGTACTTC. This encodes CASSPYSPSSYEQYF.

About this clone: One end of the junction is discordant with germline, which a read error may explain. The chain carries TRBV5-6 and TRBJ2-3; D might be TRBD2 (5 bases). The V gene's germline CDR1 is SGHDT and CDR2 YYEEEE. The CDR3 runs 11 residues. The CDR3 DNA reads TGTGCCAGCAGCTTGCTTGGGAGCTGCCTTTTT. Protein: CASSLLGSCLF.

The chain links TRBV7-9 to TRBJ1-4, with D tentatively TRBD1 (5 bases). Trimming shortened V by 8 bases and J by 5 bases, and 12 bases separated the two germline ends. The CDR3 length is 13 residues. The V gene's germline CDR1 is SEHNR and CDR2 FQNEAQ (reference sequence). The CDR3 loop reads CASEGPMNEKLFF. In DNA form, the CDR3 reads TGTGCCAGCGAGGGACCGATGAATGAAAAACTGTTTTTT. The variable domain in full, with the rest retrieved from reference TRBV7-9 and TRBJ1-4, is DTGVSQNPRHKITKRGQNVTFRCDPISEHNRLYWYRQTLGQGPEFLTYFQNEAQLEKSRLLSDRFSAERPKGSFSTLEIQRTEQGDSAMYLCASEGPMNEKLFFGSGTQLSVL.

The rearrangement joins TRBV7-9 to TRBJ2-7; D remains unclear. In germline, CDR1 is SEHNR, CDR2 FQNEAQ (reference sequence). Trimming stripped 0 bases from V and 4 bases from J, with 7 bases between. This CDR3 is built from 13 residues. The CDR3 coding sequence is TGTGCCAGCAGCTTAGCGGACCATTACGAGCAGTACTTC. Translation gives CASSLADHYEQYF.

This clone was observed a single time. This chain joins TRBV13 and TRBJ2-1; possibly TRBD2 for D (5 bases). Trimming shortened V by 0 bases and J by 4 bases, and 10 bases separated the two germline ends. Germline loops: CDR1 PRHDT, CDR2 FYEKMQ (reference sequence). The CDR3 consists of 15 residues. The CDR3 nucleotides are TGTGCCAGCAGCTTAGGTAGCGACTATTACAATGAGCAGTTCTTC. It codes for CASSLGSDYYNEQFF.

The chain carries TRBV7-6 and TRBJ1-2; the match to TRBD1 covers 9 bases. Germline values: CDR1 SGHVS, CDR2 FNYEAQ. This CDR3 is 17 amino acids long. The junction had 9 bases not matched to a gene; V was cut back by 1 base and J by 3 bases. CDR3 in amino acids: CASSLGPGTGTYYGYTF. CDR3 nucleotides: TGTGCCAGCAGCTTAGGACCCGGGACAGGGACCTACTATGGCTACACCTTC.

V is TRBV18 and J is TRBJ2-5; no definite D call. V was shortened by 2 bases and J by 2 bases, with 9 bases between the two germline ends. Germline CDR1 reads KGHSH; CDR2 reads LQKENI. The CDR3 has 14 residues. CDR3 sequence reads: CASSPIARQETQYF. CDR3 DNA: TGTGCCAGCTCACCAATAGCCCGGCAAGAGACCCAGTACTTC.

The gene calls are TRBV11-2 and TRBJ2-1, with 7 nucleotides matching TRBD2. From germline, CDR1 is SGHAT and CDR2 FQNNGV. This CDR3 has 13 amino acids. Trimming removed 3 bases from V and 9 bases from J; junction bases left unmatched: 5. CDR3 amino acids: CASSFGWEGEQFF. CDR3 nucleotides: TGTGCCAGCAGCTTCGGCTGGGAGGGTGAGCAGTTCTTC.

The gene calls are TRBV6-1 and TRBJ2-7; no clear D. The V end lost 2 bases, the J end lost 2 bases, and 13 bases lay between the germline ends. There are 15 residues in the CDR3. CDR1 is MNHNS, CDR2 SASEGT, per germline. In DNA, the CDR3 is TGTGCCAGCAGTGAATTTCGGACGCCAACCTACGAGCAGTACTTC. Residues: CASSEFRTPTYEQYF.

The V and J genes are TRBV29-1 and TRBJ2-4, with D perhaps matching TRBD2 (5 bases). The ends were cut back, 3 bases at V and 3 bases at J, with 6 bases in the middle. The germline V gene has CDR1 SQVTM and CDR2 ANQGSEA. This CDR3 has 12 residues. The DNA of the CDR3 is TGCAGCGTTGACGAGGGCAAAAACATTCAGTACTTC. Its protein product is CSVDEGKNIQYF. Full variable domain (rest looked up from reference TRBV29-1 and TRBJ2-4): SAVISQKPSRDICQRGTSLTIQCQVDSQVTMMFWYRQQPGQSLTLIATANQGSEATYESGFVIDKFPISRPNLTFSTLTVSNMSPEDSSIYLCSVDEGKNIQYFGAGTRLSVL.

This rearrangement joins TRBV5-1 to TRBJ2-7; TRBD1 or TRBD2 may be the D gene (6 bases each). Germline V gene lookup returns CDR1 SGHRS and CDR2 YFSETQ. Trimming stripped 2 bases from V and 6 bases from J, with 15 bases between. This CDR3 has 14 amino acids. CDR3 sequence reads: CASSFGGGGFEQYF. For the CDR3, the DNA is TGCGCCAGCAGCTTTGGAGGAGGGGGGTTCGAGCAGTACTTC.

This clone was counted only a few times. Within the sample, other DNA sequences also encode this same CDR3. CDR3 protein: CASSFVNTEAFF. Written as DNA, the CDR3 is TGTGCCAGCAGTTTTGTTAACACTGAAGCTTTCTTT. The chain is built from TRBV28 and TRBJ1-1; no firm D call. V was cut by 3 bases and J by 2 bases, with 4 bases left in between. The CDR3 is 12 residues long. Per germline, CDR1 MDHEN and CDR2 SYDVKM.

The CDR3 DNA sequence: TGTGCCAGTAAGCTACTACCCGGGGAGCTGTTTTTT. Encoded protein: CASKLLPGELFF. V gene TRBV6-5 combines with J gene TRBJ2-2; no clear D. The germline V gene encodes CDR1 MNHEY and CDR2 SVGAGI. CDR3 length equals 12 residues. Between the trimmed V and J ends, which lost 9 bases and 6 bases, there was a span of 11 bases.

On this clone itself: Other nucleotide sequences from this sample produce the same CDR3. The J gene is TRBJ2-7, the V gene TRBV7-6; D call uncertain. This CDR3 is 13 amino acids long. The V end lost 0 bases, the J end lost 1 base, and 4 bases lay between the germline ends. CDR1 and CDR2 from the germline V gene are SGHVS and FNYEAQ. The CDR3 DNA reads TGTGCCAGCAGCTTAGCGGGATCCTACGAGCAGTACTTC. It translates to CASSLAGSYEQYF.

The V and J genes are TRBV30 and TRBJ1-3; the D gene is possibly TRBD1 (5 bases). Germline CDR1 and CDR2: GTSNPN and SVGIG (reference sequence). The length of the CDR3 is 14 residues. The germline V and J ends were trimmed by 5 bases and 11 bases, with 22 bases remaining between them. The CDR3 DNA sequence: TGTGCCTGGTTGCCGGGGCTTTCCGTTGCAGCCATATATTTT. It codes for CAWLPGLSVAAIYF.

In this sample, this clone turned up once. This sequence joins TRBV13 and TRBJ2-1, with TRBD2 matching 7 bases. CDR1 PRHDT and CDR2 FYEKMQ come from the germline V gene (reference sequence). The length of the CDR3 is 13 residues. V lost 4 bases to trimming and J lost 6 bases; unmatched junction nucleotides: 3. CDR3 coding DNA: TGTGCCAGCAGCTCCCCGGGGGGCAATGAGCAGTTCTTC. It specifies CASSSPGGNEQFF.

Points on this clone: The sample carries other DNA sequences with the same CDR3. The CDR3 reads CASSPSYEQYF. In DNA form, the CDR3 reads TGTGCCAGCAGCCCTAGTTACGAGCAGTACTTC. The chain links TRBV7-8 to TRBJ2-7; D not resolved. The CDR3 is 11 residues long. Germline V gene lookup returns CDR1 SGHVS and CDR2 FQNEAQ. V was trimmed by 5 bases and J by 4 bases, leaving 6 bases between them.

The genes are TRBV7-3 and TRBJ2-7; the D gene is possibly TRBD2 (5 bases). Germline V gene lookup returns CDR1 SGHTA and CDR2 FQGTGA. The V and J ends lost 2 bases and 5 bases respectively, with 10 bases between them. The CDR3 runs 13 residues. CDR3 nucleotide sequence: TGTGCCAGCAGCTTAGGTGGAGGCCACGAGCAGTACTTC. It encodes CASSLGGGHEQYF.

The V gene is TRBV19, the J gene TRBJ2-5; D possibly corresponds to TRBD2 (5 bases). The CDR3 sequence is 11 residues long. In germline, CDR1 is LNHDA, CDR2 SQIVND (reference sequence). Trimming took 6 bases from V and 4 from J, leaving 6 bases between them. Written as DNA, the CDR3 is TGTGCCAGTAGCGAGGGAGAGACCCAGTACTTC. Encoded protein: CASSEGETQYF. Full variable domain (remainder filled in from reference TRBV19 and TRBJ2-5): DGGITQSPKYLFRKEGQNVTLSCEQNLNHDAMYWYRQDPGQGLRLIYYSQIVNDFQKGDIAEGYSVSREKKESFPLTVTSAQKNPTAFYLCASSEGETQYFGPGTRLLVL.

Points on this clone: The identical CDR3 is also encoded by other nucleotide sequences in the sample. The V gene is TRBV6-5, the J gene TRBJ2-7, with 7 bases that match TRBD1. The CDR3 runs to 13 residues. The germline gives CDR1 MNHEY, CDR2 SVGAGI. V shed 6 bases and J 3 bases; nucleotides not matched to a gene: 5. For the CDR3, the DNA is TGTGCCAGCAGCGAGGGGGACAGCTACGAGCAGTACTTC. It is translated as CASSEGDSYEQYF.